Below, 2 T cell receptor beta chains from the same sample are listed, as sequenced in a study of CD8+CD57+ T cells in acquired aplastic anemia. Template material for TCR beta VDJ and CDR3 profiling consisted of genomic DNA. Each CDR3 protein gets one entry after TCRdb re-called the reads with MiXCR. This repertoire shows about 160,000 distinct CDR3 sequences, around 40% found once; its top ten account for approximately 1%. The specimen sequenced was sorted CD4+, CD8+, or CD8+CD57+ T cells (not recorded which) from PBMCs. The origin of the receptors is a human donor in good health.

The table lists this clonotype with a count of one. This CDR3 reads CASSQDLGVNQPQHF. The CDR3 bases are TGCGCCAGCAGCCAAGATCTAGGGGTAAATCAGCCCCAGCATTTT. This chain connects TRBV4-3 to TRBJ1-5; D possibly corresponds to TRBD1 (5 bases). This CDR3 is 15 amino acids long. V lost 0 bases and J 4 bases, leaving 10 bases between the germline ends. Germline V lookup: CDR1 LGHNA, CDR2 YSLEER.

The J gene is TRBJ2-5, the V gene TRBV2; no clear D gene. Germline CDR1 is SNHLY and CDR2 is FYNNEI. The V and J ends lost 1 base and 7 bases respectively, with 4 bases between them. This CDR3 comprises 11 residues. Here the CDR3 DNA reads TGTGCCAGCAGTGAAGAGGGGACCCAGTACTTC. It codes for CASSEEGTQYF.